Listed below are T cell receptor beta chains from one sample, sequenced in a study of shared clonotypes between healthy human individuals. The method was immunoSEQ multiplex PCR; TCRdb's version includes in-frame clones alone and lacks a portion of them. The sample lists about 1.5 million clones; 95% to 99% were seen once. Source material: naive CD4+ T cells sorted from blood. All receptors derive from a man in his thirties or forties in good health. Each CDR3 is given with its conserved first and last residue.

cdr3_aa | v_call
CASSYKSGRSNTEAFF | TRBV6-5
CASSGTVSHQPQHF | TRBV2
CASSTPKSGRQETQYF | TRBV28
CASRDTTSGVAKNIQYF | TRBV25-1
CASTPSWGQETQYF | TRBV7-9
CASSAILAGGETQYF | TRBV2
CASSALGATGELFF | TRBV5-1
CSVLRQGYEQYF | TRBV29-1
CASGLPSGANVLTF | TRBV5-1
CAWKGLTDTQYF | TRBV30
CASSPGLAGRWGEQYF | TRBV7-9
CSARTGMRETQYF | TRBV29-1
CASSGATSQGPYEQYF | TRBV5-4
CAIRDRGMDEQYF | TRBV28
CASSQSGGSDQPQHF | TRBV18
CVGVERNEKLFF | TRBV30
CASSSTSGSGEQFF | TRBV9
CASSVDARFGEQYF | TRBV9
CASSYRVGETQYF | TRBV27
CAWGQEADTQYF | TRBV30
CASSFRQGGSYEQYF | TRBV5-6
CASSLDGTGEYEQYF | TRBV5-1
CASSSTGRGAQYF | TRBV7-2
CASSPPRTASRYEQYF | TRBV5-4
CASSGDERETQYF | TRBV25-1
CSGNSHSGAYEQYF | TRBV29-1
CASSLAPLAGGGRDTQYF | TRBV19
CASSNRNSGANVLTF | TRBV6-1
CAISERWTSGKSSYNEQFF | TRBV10-3
CASSFGLNTEAFF | TRBV11-2
CASRDRFTDTQYF | TRBV6-5
CASSFSPGGEAFF | TRBV5-1
CASSEGAVYEQYF | TRBV6-1
CASSVGTGRSGNTIYF | TRBV9
CASSVTGGAARQETQYF | TRBV27
CASSLGQFQETQYF | TRBV5-1
CASSLRGPTDTQYF | TRBV5-1
CASSLAPPIGSYNEQFF | TRBV5-1
CASAILAGVGEQYF | TRBV6-1
CASSQNRGFNYGYTF | TRBV4-3
CASSIGTATLTDTQYF | TRBV28
CASSVVSDTQYF | TRBV9
CASSQWGATEAFF | TRBV4-3
CASSRTSGNAYEQYF | TRBV7-2
CASSLLGEGAIQYF | TRBV27
CASSVAPGRLNTEAFF | TRBV9
CASNLNYEQYF | TRBV2
CASSLGGRDQPQHF | TRBV5-4
CASSEGVAPLWGYTF | TRBV9